The 29 T cell receptor beta chains below all came from one sample that was sequenced in a study of blood T cell repertoires in COVID-19. This table comes from immunoSEQ multiplex PCR, and its TCRdb copy is limited to in-frame clones, with some not included. Seen here are about 190,000 clones, 75% to 90% observed once, and the top ten hold around 6.6%. The sequenced sample was peripheral blood. The receptor source for this set is a man in his forties or fifties with acute or convalescent COVID-19.

This chain uses TRBV28 with TRBJ1-1, with 7 bases aligning to TRBD1. Germline loops: CDR1 MDHEN, CDR2 SYDVKM. The V segment lost 4 bases and the J segment 10 bases; nucleotides outside the gene matches: 12. The CDR3 totals 14 residues. The CDR3: CASSSLTTGLGAFF. The CDR3 coding sequence is TGTGCCAGCAGTTCCCTAACGACAGGGTTGGGAGCTTTCTTT.

The chain couples TRBV18 to TRBJ1-5; D gene unclear. V was trimmed by 4 bases and J by 3 bases, leaving 13 bases between them. Germline V lookup: CDR1 KGHSH, CDR2 LQKENI. The CDR3 runs 15 residues. CDR3 sequence reads: CASSLSGVDNQPQHF. DNA of the CDR3: TGTGCCAGCTCACTTAGCGGAGTGGACAATCAGCCCCAGCATTTT.

V usage is TRBV24-1 and J usage is TRBJ2-1; 8 bases agree with TRBD2. V gave up 1 base and J gave up 4 bases; unmatched junction bases: 5. Germline CDR1 is KGHDR and CDR2 is SFDVKD. The CDR3 has 16 residues. CDR3 sequence reads: CATSDFRGGGYNEQFF. Written as DNA, the CDR3 is TGTGCCACCAGTGATTTTCGCGGCGGGGGGTACAATGAGCAGTTCTTC.

The CDR3 loop reads CATSDYNNNEQFF. In DNA, the CDR3 is TGTGCCACCAGTGATTATAACAACAATGAGCAGTTCTTC. This chain uses TRBV24-1 with TRBJ2-1; D unclear. The germline V gene encodes CDR1 KGHDR and CDR2 SFDVKD. Trimming left V 2 bases short and J 5 bases short, with 6 bases between. The CDR3 is 13 residues long.

This sequence joins TRBV5-5 and TRBJ2-3, with 10 bases aligning to TRBD2. Germline CDR1 SGHKS, CDR2 YYEKEE (reference sequence). The CDR3 length is 17 residues. The trim removed 1 base at V and 2 bases at J, leaving 7 bases unmatched. CDR3 loop: CASSLSASGGDTDTQYF. The DNA for the CDR3 is TGTGCCAGCAGCTTGTCGGCTAGCGGGGGAGACACAGATACGCAGTATTTT. The full variable domain, rest sourced from reference TRBV5-5 and TRBJ2-3, is DAGVTQSPTHLIKTRGQQVTLRCSPISGHKSVSWYQQVLGQGPQFIFQYYEKEERGRGNFPDRFSARQFPNYSSELNVNALLLGDSALYLCASSLSASGGDTDTQYFGPGTRLTVL.

The rearrangement joins TRBV4-2 to TRBJ1-6; D is unclear. Germline-derived CDR1 and CDR2 are LGHNA and YNFKEQ. The V gene lost 0 bases and the J gene lost 5 bases, with 8 bases spanning the gap. This CDR3 region has 15 residues. CDR3 loop: CASSQETVNNSPLHF. DNA for the CDR3: TGTGCCAGCAGCCAAGAAACAGTAAATAATTCACCCCTCCACTTT.

V gene TRBV7-2 combines with J gene TRBJ2-4; a weak D match, TRBD2 (5 bases). The V end lost 5 bases, the J end lost 6 bases, and 11 bases lay between the germline ends. Germline CDR1 is SGHTA and CDR2 is FQGNSA. The CDR3 totals 13 residues. Written as DNA, the CDR3 is TGTGCCAGCAGCCCTCACAGCGGAAACATTCAGTACTTC. It codes for CASSPHSGNIQYF.

V is TRBV7-2 and J is TRBJ2-7; 9 nucleotides align to TRBD1. The V segment lost 4 bases and the J segment 4 bases; nucleotides outside the gene matches: 8. Germline V gene sequence: CDR1 SGHTA, CDR2 FQGNSA. The CDR3 runs 15 residues. In DNA, the CDR3 is TGTGCCAGCAGCTCTTGGGACAGGGCTCTGTACGAGCAGTACTTC. Its protein is CASSSWDRALYEQYF.

This chain joins TRBV3-1 (or the pseudogene TRBV3-2) and TRBJ1-4; 8 nucleotides line up with TRBD1. This CDR3 is built from 18 residues. After removal of 3 bases from V and 6 bases from J, the junction contained 15 bases not matched to a gene. Germline V lookup: CDR1 LGHDT, CDR2 YNNKEL (reference sequence). The CDR3 loop reads CASSQGGQGKSSYEKLFF. In DNA, the CDR3 is TGTGCCAGCAGCCAGGGCGGACAGGGTAAGTCTAGTTATGAAAAACTGTTTTTT.

This CDR3 is CASSLGLAGGQETQYF. The DNA of the CDR3 is TGTGCCAGCAGCTTGGGTCTAGCGGGGGGGCAGGAGACCCAGTACTTC. The V and J genes are TRBV7-2 and TRBJ2-5, with 12 bases that match TRBD2. Germline CDR1 reads SGHTA; CDR2 reads FQGNSA. The V and J ends lost 3 bases and 5 bases, in that order; junction bases with no gene match: 7. The CDR3 spans 16 residues.

J is TRBJ2-4 and V is TRBV28, with TRBD1 matching over 8 bases. J gave up 1 base and V 5 bases, and 10 bases lay outside the gene matches. The CDR3 is made up of 17 amino acids. Germline V CDR1 and CDR2: MDHEN, SYDVKM. As DNA, the CDR3 is TGTGCCAGCAGTATGCCAGGGGGCTACGGGGCCAAAAACATTCAGTACTTC. It specifies CASSMPGGYGAKNIQYF.

This clone was seen a few times. The chain carries TRBV27 and TRBJ1-4; D unclear. The germline V gene encodes CDR1 MNHEY and CDR2 SMNVEV (reference sequence). With 8 bases removed from V and 0 bases from J, the gap between germline ends came to 10 bases. The CDR3 is 14 residues long. The CDR3 loop is CASRTGATNEKLFF. The CDR3 coding sequence is TGTGCCAGCCGGACCGGGGCAACTAATGAAAAACTGTTTTTT. The full variable domain, rest sourced from reference TRBV27 and TRBJ1-4, is EAQVTQNPRYLITVTGKKLTVTCSQNMNHEYMSWYRQDPGLGLRQIYYSMNVEVTDKGDVPEGYKVSRKEKRNFPLILESPSPNQTSLYFCASRTGATNEKLFFGSGTQLSVL.

CDR3 protein: CATSRSQGMNTEAFF. CDR3 DNA: TGTGCCACCAGCAGGTCTCAGGGCATGAACACTGAAGCTTTCTTT. The chain is built from TRBV15 and TRBJ1-1, with D perhaps matching TRBD1 (5 bases). The CDR3 has 15 amino acids. The germline V and J ends were trimmed by 3 bases and 0 bases, with 11 bases remaining between them. Germline assignment: CDR1 LNHNV and CDR2 YYDKDF (reference sequence).

The chain couples TRBV28 to TRBJ2-1; 11 bases fit TRBD2. The CDR3 loop spans 15 amino acids. Losses at the gene ends were 2 bases for V and 9 bases for J; bases not matched to a gene: 6. Per the germline V gene, CDR1 is MDHEN and CDR2 is SYDVKM. The DNA for the CDR3 is TGTGCCAGCAGTTTAGGTCTAGCGGGGGGAGTTGAGCAGTTCTTC. It encodes CASSLGLAGGVEQFF.

The CDR3 loop reads CASRPRQGPNSPLHF. The CDR3 DNA reads as TGTGCCAGTAGACCTCGACAGGGACCAAATTCACCCCTCCACTTT. V and J are TRBV19 and TRBJ1-6, with 7 bases fitting TRBD1. There are 15 residues in the CDR3. From germline, CDR1 is LNHDA and CDR2 SQIVND (reference sequence). J gave up 7 bases and V 6 bases, and 9 bases lay outside the gene matches.

The chain joins TRBV28 to TRBJ2-7, with TRBD1 matching over 8 bases. The CDR3 is 16 residues long. The trim removed 1 base at V and 2 bases at J, leaving 7 bases unmatched. Germline assignment: CDR1 MDHEN and CDR2 SYDVKM. The DNA for the CDR3 is TGTGCCAGCAGTTTATCGACAGGGGATGATCCCTACGAGCAGTACTTC. Residues: CASSLSTGDDPYEQYF.

V is TRBV29-1 and J is TRBJ2-5; tentatively, D is TRBD1 (5 bases). V was clipped by 4 bases and J by 3 bases, with 12 bases between them. The length of the CDR3 is 13 residues. Germline V gene data show CDR1 as SQVTM and CDR2 as ANQGSEA. The CDR3 sequence is CSVAGALKETQYF. The CDR3 coding sequence is TGCAGCGTTGCTGGGGCCCTAAAAGAGACCCAGTACTTC. Supplemented by reference TRBV29-1 and TRBJ2-5, the full variable domain reads SAVISQKPSRDICQRGTSLTIQCQVDSQVTMMFWYRQQPGQSLTLIATANQGSEATYESGFVIDKFPISRPNLTFSTLTVSNMSPEDSSIYLCSVAGALKETQYFGPGTRLLVL.

This sequence joins TRBV6-5 and TRBJ1-6; D remains ambiguous. The CDR3 extends over 14 amino acids. CDR1 is MNHEY and CDR2 is SVGAGI in the germline V gene. Trimming took off 6 bases at V and 5 bases at J, with 11 bases between the two ends. Here the CDR3 reads CASRDTANNSPLHF. The CDR3 region has the DNA TGTGCCAGCAGGGATACAGCTAATAATTCACCCCTCCACTTT.

As to this clone: One end of the junction does not line up with germline, which may come from a read error. V usage is TRBV5-1 and J usage is TRBJ2-7; 9 bases align to TRBD1. CDR1 is SGHRS, CDR2 YFSETQ, per germline. There are 15 residues in the CDR3. The CDR3 DNA sequence: TGCGCCAGCAGCGCCTCCGGGACAGGGTCCTCCGAGCAGTACTTC. It yields the protein CASSASGTGSSEQYF.

This chain connects TRBV4-1 to TRBJ1-1; 8 bases fit TRBD1. CDR1 is MGHRA and CDR2 is YSYEKL in the germline V gene. The CDR3 is 18 amino acids. Trimming at V came to 6 bases and at J to 1 base, leaving 16 bases not matched to a gene. The CDR3 coding sequence is TGCGCCAGCAGACAACCTGTCGAAGGACAGGGAAGGAACACTGAAGCTTTCTTT. It yields the protein CASRQPVEGQGRNTEAFF.

The chain is built from TRBV5-1 and TRBJ1-5; 7 bases fit TRBD1. V was clipped by 4 bases and J by 3 bases; unmatched bases: 4. Germline V lookup: CDR1 SGHRS, CDR2 YFSETQ. The CDR3 length is 14 residues. In nucleotides, the CDR3 is TGCGCCAGCAGCCCCGGGACAGACAATCAGCCCCAGCATTTT. This gives the protein CASSPGTDNQPQHF. Supplemented by reference TRBV5-1 and TRBJ1-5, the full variable domain reads KAGVTQTPRYLIKTRGQQVTLSCSPISGHRSVSWYQQTPGQGLQFLFEYFSETQRNKGNFPGRFSGRQFSNSRSEMNVSTLELGDSALYLCASSPGTDNQPQHFGDGTRLSIL.

The chain employs TRBV10-2 and TRBJ2-1, with 12 bases that match TRBD2. The CDR3 spans 17 residues. The junction had 6 bases not matched to a gene; V was cut back by 3 bases and J by 3 bases. Germline CDR1 and CDR2: WSHSY and SAAADI. DNA for the CDR3: TGCGCCAGCAGTGACCGACTAGCGGGGGCCATCTACAATGAGCAGTTCTTC. As protein: CASSDRLAGAIYNEQFF.

The V gene is TRBV3-1 (or the pseudogene TRBV3-2), the J gene TRBJ2-6; D call uncertain. V was clipped by 6 bases and J by 0 bases, with 6 bases between them. From germline, CDR1 is LGHDT and CDR2 YNNKEL (reference sequence). There are 14 residues in the CDR3. The CDR3 DNA follows: TGTGCCAGCAGGCAGGACTCTGGGGCCAACGTCCTGACTTTC. It yields the protein CASRQDSGANVLTF.

The chain carries TRBV18 and TRBJ2-7; possibly TRBD1 for D (7 bases). The V gene's germline CDR1 is KGHSH and CDR2 LQKENI. V shed 3 bases and J shed 3 bases, with 15 bases lying between them. The CDR3 is 15 residues long. The chain's CDR3 is CASSPPRGQIYEQYF. CDR3 sequence (DNA): TGTGCCAGCTCACCTCCGCGGGGACAGATCTACGAGCAGTACTTC.

This chain connects TRBV5-4 to TRBJ1-1; D uncertain. Trimming took 3 bases from V and 1 from J, leaving 13 bases between them. CDR3 length: 15 amino acids. Per the germline V gene, CDR1 is SGHNT and CDR2 is YYREEE (reference sequence). This CDR3 reads CASSSGREQNTEAFF. The CDR3 DNA is TGTGCCAGCAGCTCGGGAAGGGAGCAGAACACTGAAGCTTTCTTT.

Of note for this clone: At one end the junction does not follow the germline gene, possibly because of a read error. The J gene is TRBJ1-2, the V gene TRBV2; TRBD1 might be the D (6 bases). This CDR3 has 14 amino acids. Germline V gene sequence: CDR1 SNHLY, CDR2 FYNNEI. The CDR3 reads CASTEQGPSYGYTF. The CDR3 DNA sequence: TGTGCCAGCACTGAACAGGGTCCCTCCTATGGCTACACCTTC.

The rearrangement links TRBV28 to TRBJ1-1; D is possibly TRBD1 (6 bases). Trimming cost V 6 bases and J 7 bases, with 12 bases left between them. Germline lookup yields CDR1 MDHEN and CDR2 SYDVKM. The length of the CDR3 is 12 residues. CDR3 region: CASSLWTDEAFF. The CDR3, as DNA: TGTGCCAGCAGCCTGTGGACAGATGAAGCTTTCTTT. The whole variable domain, remainder taken from reference TRBV28 and TRBJ1-1, is DVKVTQSSRYLVKRTGEKVFLECVQDMDHENMFWYRQDPGLGLRLIYFSYDVKMKEKGDIPEGYSVSREKKERFSLILESASTNQTSMYLCASSLWTDEAFFGQGTRLTVV.

The genes are TRBV2 and TRBJ1-2, with D maybe TRBD1 (5 bases). The V end lost 7 bases, the J end lost 7 bases, and 16 bases lay between the germline ends. CDR3 size: 13 residues. Germline loops: CDR1 SNHLY, CDR2 FYNNEI. In DNA form, the CDR3 reads TGTGCCAGCACTCTCGAAGGGGCAATTGGCTACACCTTC. Protein product: CASTLEGAIGYTF.

This clone was seen a single time. CDR3 sequence (DNA): TGTGCCAGCAGTTTTTGGAAGGGGTATGGCTACACCTTC. Its protein product is CASSFWKGYGYTF. This chain links TRBV27 with TRBJ1-2, with D maybe TRBD1 (5 bases). The CDR3 is made up of 13 amino acids. CDR1 and CDR2 (germline): MNHEY, SMNVEV (reference sequence). V lost 3 bases, J lost 5 bases, and 10 bases lay in between.